The clone carrying this TCR beta chain showed up just a few times. The antigen remains undetermined. This sample was taken from a study of blood T cells in healthy people across ages. Study-level results: Unsorted PBMC input precluded a conclusive naive versus antigen-experienced comparison.

A second roughly 6 to 12 cycle PCR used barcoded and J-beta primers. TCRdb called the 5' RACE reads again in MiXCR, with one record for every CDR3 protein. Among 710,000 or so distinct CDR3 sequences listed, 22% were seen once. Donors gave about 10 milliliters of peripheral blood apiece. Per sample, a minimum of 6.5 million PBMCs were isolated. Samples each yielded at least 5.5 micrograms of total RNA. CDR1 is DFQATT, CDR2 SNEGSKA, per germline (reference sequence). The trim removed 3 bases at V and 3 bases at J, leaving 9 bases unmatched. The CDR3 contains 16 residues. Sequenced: blood. The chain uses TRBV20-1 and TRBJ2-1; 9 positions agree with TRBD1. The TCR sequence derives from a man aged 65-85 years in good health. The CDR3 DNA reads TGCAGTGCTAGTCCCGCCCGGGACAGGGACTACAATGAGCAGTTCTTC. This encodes CSASPARDRDYNEQFF.